The clone carrying this T cell receptor beta chain was observed a single time. RNA, at about 0.5 to 1 ug, was reverse transcribed with random hexamers. MiXCR was run by TCRdb on the immunoSEQ multiplex PCR reads, yielding one entry per CDR3 protein. The sample includes 150,000 or so distinct CDR3 sequences, just under 95% of them seen just once. The V gene's germline CDR1 is GTSNPN and CDR2 SVGIG (reference sequence). The V and J ends lost 6 bases and 0 bases respectively, with 17 bases between them. This CDR3 has 15 amino acids. The data belong to a study of CD8 T cells in Susac syndrome. Sequences were obtained from CD4+ T cells from PBMCs. This clonotype was sampled from a human donor with Susac syndrome. J is TRBJ1-1 and V is TRBV30; maybe TRBD1 (6 bases). The CDR3, as DNA: TGTGCCTGCCAAACCCGGGGGGCAGTGAACACTGAAGCTTTCTTT. Translation: CACQTRGAVNTEAFF.